This T cell receptor beta chain was recovered during a study of HIV-infected patients and healthy controls. Study context: By the second bleed, viral load was undetectable in about 75% of the 16 patients.

All unsorted peripheral T cells were captured because whole blood was used without fractionation. Trimming stripped 2 bases from V and 0 bases from J, with 8 bases between. Germline CDR1 MNHNY, CDR2 SVGAGI (reference sequence). This CDR3 is 14 amino acids long. Reverse transcription used around 480 ng RNA and constant-region primers for alpha and beta. Each of the alpha and beta chains got its own library through chain-specific third strand synthesis with indices. A single record per CDR3 protein comes from TCRdb applying MiXCR to the 5' RACE reads. This table has approximately 7,300 distinct CDR3 sequences, around 8.3% appearing once.

This TCR was sampled from an adult with HIV infection. J is TRBJ2-7 and V is TRBV6-6; D uncertain. Specimen: blood, collected before antiretroviral therapy. The CDR3 nucleotides are TGTGCCAGCAGTTACACGGCGGACTCCTACGAGCAGTACTTC. Amino acid sequence: CASSYTADSYEQYF.